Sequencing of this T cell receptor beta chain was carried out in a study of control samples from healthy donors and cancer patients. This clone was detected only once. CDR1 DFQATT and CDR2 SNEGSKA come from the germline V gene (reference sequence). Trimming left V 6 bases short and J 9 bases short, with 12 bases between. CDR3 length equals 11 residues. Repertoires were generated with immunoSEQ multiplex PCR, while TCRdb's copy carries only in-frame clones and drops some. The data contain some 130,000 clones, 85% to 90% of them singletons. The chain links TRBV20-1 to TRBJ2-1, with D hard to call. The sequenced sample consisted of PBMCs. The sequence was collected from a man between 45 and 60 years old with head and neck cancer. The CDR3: CSATETSEQFF. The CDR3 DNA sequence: TGCAGTGCCACAGAGACGAGTGAGCAGTTCTTC.